What follows are 4 T cell receptor beta chains derived from one specimen sequenced in a study of sequential checkpoint blockade in melanoma. Clones were read by immunoSEQ multiplex PCR, and TCRdb kept only the in-frame ones, dropping some. The top ten hold 1.5% to 2% of the sample, which has around 35,000 clones, 32% seen once. Regarding treatment: randomized to nivolumab then ipilimumab (arm A) or the reverse (arm B). The sequencing used tumor tissue (inferred from file names), collected from a patient given nivolumab and ipilimumab in sequence. These receptor sequences come from a human donor with melanoma.

In this sample, this clone turned up many times. The chain has TRBV11-3 and TRBJ2-5; TRBD1 aligns across 9 bases. Germline V CDR1 and CDR2: SGHNT, YENEEA. This CDR3 has 14 amino acids. V dropped 3 bases and J dropped 2; count of bases not matched to a gene: 1. The CDR3 sequence: CASSFGTGQETQYF. In DNA, the CDR3 is TGTGCCAGCAGCTTTGGGACAGGGCAAGAGACCCAGTACTTC.

This clone appeared many times. Some base could not be read or is ambiguous, and its residue is marked X. This chain uses TRBV6-8 with TRBJ2-3; tentative D call: TRBD1 (6 bases). The CDR3 covers 13 residues. The V gene's germline CDR1 is MNHGY and CDR2 SAAAGT. Trimming removed 5 bases at V and 1 base at J, with 7 bases between. CDR3 in amino acids: CASSGQXTDTQYF. CDR3 nucleotides: TGTGCCAGCAGTGGACAGRGCACAGATACGCAGTATTTT.

J is TRBJ2-5 and V is TRBV5-1; tentatively, D is TRBD1 or TRBD2 (5 bases each). The germline CDR1 and CDR2 sequences are SGHRS and YFSETQ. Trimming removed 0 bases from V and 5 bases from J, with 20 bases in between. The CDR3 runs 17 residues. The CDR3 DNA reads TGCGCCAGCAGCTTGGCGTTAGGGGACCGGGTCGACGAGACCCAGTACTTC. The encoded protein is CASSLALGDRVDETQYF.

The chain uses TRBV5-1 and TRBJ2-3; the D is unclear. The CDR3 covers 14 residues. V was pared by 4 bases and J by 7 bases, with 16 bases between. The germline gives CDR1 SGHRS, CDR2 YFSETQ. The CDR3 DNA sequence: TGCGCCAGCAGCCCGTCCAGGACCGACTATACGCAGTATTTT. This codes for CASSPSRTDYTQYF.